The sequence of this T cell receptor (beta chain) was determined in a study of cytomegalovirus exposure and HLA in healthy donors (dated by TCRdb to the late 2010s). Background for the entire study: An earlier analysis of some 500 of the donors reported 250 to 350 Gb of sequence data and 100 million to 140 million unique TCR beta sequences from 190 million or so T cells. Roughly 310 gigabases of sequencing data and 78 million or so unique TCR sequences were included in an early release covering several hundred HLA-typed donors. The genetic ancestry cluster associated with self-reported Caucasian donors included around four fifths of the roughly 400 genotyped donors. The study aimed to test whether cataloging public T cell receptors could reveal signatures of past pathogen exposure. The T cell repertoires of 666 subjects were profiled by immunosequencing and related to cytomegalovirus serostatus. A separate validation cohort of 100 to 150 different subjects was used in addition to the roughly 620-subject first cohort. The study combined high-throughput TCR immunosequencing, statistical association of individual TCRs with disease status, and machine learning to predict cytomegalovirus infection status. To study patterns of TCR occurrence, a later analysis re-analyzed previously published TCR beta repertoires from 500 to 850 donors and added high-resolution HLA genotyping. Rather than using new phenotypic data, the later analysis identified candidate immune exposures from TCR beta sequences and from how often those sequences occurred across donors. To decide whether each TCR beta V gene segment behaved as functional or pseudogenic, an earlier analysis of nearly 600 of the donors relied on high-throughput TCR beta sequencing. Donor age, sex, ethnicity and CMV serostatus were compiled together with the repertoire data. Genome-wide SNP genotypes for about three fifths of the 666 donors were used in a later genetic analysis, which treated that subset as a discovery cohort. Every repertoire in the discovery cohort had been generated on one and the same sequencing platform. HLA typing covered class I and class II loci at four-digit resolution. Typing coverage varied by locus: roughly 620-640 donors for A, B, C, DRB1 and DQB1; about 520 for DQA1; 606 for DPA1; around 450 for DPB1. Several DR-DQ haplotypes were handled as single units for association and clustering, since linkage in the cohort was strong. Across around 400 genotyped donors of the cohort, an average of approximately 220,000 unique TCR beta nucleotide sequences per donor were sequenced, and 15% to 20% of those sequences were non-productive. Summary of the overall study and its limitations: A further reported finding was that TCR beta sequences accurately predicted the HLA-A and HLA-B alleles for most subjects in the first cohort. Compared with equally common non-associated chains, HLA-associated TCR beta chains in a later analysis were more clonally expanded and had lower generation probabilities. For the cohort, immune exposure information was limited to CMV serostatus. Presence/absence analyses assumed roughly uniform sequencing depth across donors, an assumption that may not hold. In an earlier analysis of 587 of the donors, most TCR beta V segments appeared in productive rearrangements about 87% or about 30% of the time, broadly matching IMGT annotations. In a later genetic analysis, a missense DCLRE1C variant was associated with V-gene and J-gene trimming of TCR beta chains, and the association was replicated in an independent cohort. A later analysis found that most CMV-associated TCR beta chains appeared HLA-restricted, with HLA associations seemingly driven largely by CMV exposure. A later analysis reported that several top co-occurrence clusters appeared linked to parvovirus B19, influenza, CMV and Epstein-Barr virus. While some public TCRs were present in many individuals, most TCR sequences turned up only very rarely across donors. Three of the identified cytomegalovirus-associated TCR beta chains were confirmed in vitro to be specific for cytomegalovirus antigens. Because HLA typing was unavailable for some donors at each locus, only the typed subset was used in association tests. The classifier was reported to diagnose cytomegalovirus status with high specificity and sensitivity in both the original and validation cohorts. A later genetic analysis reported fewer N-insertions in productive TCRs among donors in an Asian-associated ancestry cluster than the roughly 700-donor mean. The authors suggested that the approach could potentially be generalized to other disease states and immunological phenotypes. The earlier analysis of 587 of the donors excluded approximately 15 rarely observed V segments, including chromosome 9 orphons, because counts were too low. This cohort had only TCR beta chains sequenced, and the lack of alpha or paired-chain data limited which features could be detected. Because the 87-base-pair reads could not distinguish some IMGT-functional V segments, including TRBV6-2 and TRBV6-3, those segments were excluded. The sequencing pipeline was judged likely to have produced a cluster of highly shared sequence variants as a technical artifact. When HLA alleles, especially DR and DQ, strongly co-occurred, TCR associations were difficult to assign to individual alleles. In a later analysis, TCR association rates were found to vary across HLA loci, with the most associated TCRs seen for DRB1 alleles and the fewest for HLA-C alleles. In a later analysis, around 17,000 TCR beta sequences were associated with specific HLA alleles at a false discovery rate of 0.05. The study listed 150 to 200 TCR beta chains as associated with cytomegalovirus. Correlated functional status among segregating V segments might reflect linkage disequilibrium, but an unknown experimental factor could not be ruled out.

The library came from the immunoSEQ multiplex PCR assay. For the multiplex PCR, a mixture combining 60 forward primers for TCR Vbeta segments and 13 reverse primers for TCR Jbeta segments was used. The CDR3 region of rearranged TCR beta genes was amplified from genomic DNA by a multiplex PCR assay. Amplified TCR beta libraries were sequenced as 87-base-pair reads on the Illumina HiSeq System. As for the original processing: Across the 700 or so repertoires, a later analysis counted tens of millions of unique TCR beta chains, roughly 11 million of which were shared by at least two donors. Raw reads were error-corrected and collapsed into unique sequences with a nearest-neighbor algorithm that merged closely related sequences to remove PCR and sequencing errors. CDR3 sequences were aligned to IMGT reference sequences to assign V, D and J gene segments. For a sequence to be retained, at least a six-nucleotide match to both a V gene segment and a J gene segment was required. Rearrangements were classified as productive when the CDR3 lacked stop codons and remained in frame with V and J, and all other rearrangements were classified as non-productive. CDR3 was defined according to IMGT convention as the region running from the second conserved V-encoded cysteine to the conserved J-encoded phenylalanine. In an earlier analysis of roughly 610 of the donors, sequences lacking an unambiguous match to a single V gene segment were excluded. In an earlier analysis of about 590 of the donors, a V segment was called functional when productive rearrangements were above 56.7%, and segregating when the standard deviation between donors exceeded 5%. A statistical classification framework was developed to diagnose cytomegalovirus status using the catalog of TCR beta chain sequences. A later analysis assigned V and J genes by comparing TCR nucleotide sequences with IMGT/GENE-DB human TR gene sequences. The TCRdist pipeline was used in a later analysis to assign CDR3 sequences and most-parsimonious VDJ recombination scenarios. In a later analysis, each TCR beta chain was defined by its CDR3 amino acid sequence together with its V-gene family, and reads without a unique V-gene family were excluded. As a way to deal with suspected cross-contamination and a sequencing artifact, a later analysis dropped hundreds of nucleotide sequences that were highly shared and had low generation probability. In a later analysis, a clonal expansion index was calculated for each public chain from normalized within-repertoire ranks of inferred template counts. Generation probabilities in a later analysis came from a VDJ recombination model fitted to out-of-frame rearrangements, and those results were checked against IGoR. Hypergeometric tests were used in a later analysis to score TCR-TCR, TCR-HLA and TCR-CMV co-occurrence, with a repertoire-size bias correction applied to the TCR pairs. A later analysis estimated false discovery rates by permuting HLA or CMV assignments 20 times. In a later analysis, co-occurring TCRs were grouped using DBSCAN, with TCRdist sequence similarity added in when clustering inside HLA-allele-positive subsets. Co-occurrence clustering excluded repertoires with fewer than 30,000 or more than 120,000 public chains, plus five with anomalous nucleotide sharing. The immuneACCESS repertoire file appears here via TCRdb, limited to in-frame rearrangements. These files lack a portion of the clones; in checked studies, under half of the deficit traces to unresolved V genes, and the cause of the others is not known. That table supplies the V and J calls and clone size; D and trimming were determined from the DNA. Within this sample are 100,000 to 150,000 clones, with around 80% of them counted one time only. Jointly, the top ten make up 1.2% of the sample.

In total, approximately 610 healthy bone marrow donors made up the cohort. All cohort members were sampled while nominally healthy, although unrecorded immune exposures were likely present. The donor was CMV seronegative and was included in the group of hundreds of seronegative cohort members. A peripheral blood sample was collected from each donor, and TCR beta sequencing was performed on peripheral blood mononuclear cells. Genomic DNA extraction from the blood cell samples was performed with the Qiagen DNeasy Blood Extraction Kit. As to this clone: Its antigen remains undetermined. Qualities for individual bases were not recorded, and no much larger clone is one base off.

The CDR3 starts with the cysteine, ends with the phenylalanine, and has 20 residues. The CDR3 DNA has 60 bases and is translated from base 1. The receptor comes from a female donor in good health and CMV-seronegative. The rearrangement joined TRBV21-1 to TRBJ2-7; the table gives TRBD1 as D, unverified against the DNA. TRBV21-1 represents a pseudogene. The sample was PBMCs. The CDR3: CASSKAAPGRQQTGGFEQYF. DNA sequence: TGTGCCAGCAGCAAAGCCGCCCCGGGCCGCCAGCAGACAGGGGGCTTCGAGCAGTACTTC.